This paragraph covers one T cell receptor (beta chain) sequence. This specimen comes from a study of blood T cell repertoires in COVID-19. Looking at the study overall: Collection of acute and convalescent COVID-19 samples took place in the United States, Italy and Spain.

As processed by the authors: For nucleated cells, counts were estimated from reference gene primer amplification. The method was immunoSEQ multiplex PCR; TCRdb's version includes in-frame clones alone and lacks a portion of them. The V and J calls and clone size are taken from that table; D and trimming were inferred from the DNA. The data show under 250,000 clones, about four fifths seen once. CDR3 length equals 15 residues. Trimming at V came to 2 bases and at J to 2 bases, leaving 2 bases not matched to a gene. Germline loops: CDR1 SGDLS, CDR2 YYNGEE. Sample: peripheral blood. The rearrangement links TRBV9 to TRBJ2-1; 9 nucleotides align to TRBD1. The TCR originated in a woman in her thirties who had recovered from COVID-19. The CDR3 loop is CASSVGQGPYNEQFF. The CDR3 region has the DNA TGTGCCAGCAGCGTGGGACAGGGACCCTACAATGAGCAGTTCTTC.